A single sample gave rise to the 5 T cell receptor beta chains below, sequenced in a study of blood T cell repertoires in COVID-19. Libraries were prepared by immunoSEQ multiplex PCR; TCRdb keeps only in-frame clonotypes and omits some of them. The sample holds around 74,000 clones; 80% to 90% are singletons and the top ten take roughly 4.4%. Sequenced sample: peripheral blood. Source of these receptors: a man over 45 with active COVID-19.

The rearrangement links TRBV5-5 to TRBJ1-6; TRBD1 matches 9 bases. Germline CDR1 SGHKS, CDR2 YYEKEE (reference sequence). Trimming at V came to 4 bases and at J to 1 base, leaving 6 bases not matched to a gene. The CDR3 is 17 amino acids. The chain's CDR3 is CASSPAGTGSYNSPLHF. The CDR3 DNA reads as TGTGCCAGCAGCCCGGCGGGGACAGGGTCCTATAATTCACCCCTCCACTTT. Together with reference TRBV5-5 and TRBJ1-6, the CDR3 gives the full variable domain: DAGVTQSPTHLIKTRGQQVTLRCSPISGHKSVSWYQQVLGQGPQFIFQYYEKEERGRGNFPDRFSARQFPNYSSELNVNALLLGDSALYLCASSPAGTGSYNSPLHFGNGTRLTVT.

The rearrangement links TRBV7-3 to TRBJ2-3, with 9 bases matching TRBD1. The V gene end was trimmed by 9 bases and the J gene end by 6 bases; junction bases not matched to a gene: 10. CDR3 length: 14 residues. Germline-derived CDR1 and CDR2 are SGHTA and FQGTGA. CDR3 DNA sequence: TGTGCCAGTTCCCCGGGACAGGGAGGCGATACGCAGTATTTT. Translated: CASSPGQGGDTQYF. Based on the CDR3 plus reference TRBV7-3 and TRBJ2-3, the full variable domain is GAGVSQTPSNKVTEKGKYVELRCDPISGHTALYWYRQSLGQGPEFLIYFQGTGAADDSGLPNDRFFAVRPEGSVSTLKIQRTERGDSAVYLCASSPGQGGDTQYFGPGTRLTVL.

Only a few counts were recorded for this clone. This sequence joins TRBV28 and TRBJ2-2; 7 bases map to TRBD2. Unmatched junction bases numbered 0, after V lost 7 bases and J lost 1 base. Germline V gives CDR1 MDHEN, CDR2 SYDVKM. The length of the CDR3 is 13 residues. CDR3 DNA sequence: TGTGCCAGCAAGCGGGGGAACACCGGGGAGCTGTTTTTT. It encodes CASKRGNTGELFF.

This clone showed up just a few times. The gene calls are TRBV27 and TRBJ2-5; 14 bases fit TRBD2. This CDR3 has 21 amino acids. Germline CDR1 and CDR2: MNHEY and SMNVEV (reference sequence). The V gene end was trimmed by 2 bases and the J gene end by 0 bases; junction bases not matched to a gene: 14. CDR3 nucleotides: TGTGCCAGCAGTTTAAGGCCCTGGACTAGCGGGGGGTTGAAGTACCAAGAGACCCAGTACTTC. This gives the protein CASSLRPWTSGGLKYQETQYF.

The CDR3 is CASRTSGGPNEQFF. In nucleotides, the CDR3 is TGCGCCAGTAGGACTAGCGGGGGACCCAATGAGCAGTTCTTC. The chain has TRBV10-2 and TRBJ2-1; TRBD2 matches 13 bases. Germline CDR1 and CDR2: WSHSY and SAAADI. The CDR3 contains 14 residues. Trimming cost V 9 bases and J 6 bases; bases outside gene matches: 5.